This T cell receptor (beta chain) comes out of a study of OX40 agonist ivuxolimab in advanced cancers. In the study overall: Hepatocellular carcinoma, melanoma, renal cell or head and neck cancer occurred in dose-escalation patients. Whole-study findings and limits: Partly responding patients at 0.1-3.0 mg/kg showed some of the smallest clonal expansion.

On this clone: Its cognate antigen is unknown.

Using immunoSEQ multiplex PCR, the repertoire was profiled, and TCRdb retains in-frame clones only, with some absent. Among 60,000 to 75,000 clones listed, 85% to 90% were seen once. The material sequenced was CD4+ or CD8+ T cells sorted from blood, taken in a trial of the OX40 agonist ivuxolimab. This TCR derives from an adult with an advanced solid tumor such as melanoma, head and neck, liver or kidney cancer.

CDR3 residues: CASSLRQGYEQYF. CDR3 coding DNA: TGTGCCAGCAGTCTCCGACAGGGGTACGAGCAGTACTTC. The chain recombines TRBV27 with TRBJ2-7, with TRBD1 matching 8 bases. Trimming took 5 bases from V and 4 from J; bases not matched to a gene: 4. This CDR3 comprises 13 residues. CDR1 MNHEY and CDR2 SMNVEV come from the germline V gene (reference sequence).